The rows below give T cell receptor beta chains drawn from one sample of a study of T-cell memory formation after mild COVID-19. A single record per CDR3 protein comes from TCRdb applying MiXCR to the 5' RACE reads. Among 110,000 to 150,000 distinct CDR3 sequences listed, under 30% were seen once. Specimen: PBMCs or a T cell subset sorted from them (not recorded which). Every receptor here comes from an adult woman who had mild COVID-19 (a few samples of this study predate the infection). Cell type and time point are not known. The CDR3 runs from the conserved cysteine through the conserved F or W. The order of the fields is V gene, J gene, D gene, clone size, CDR3 DNA, CDR3 protein. A D gene is named only where the DNA matches it firmly. Clone size, where shown, is once, few, many, or a class for clones that have expanded.

TRBV4-1	TRBJ1-4	TRBD1	.	TGCGCCAGCAGCCAAGACGGGACAGCAGAGAATGAAAAACTGTTTTTT	CASSQDGTAENEKLFF
TRBV7-9	TRBJ2-2	.	few	TGTGCCAGCAGCTCTACGGAACCGAACACCGGGGAGCTGTTTTTT	CASSSTEPNTGELFF
TRBV6-2/TRBV6-3	TRBJ2-5	TRBD1	.	TGTGCCAGCAGCCGACCAAAGGGGAGCCCCCAGGGGGACCAGTACTTC	CASSRPKGSPQGDQYF
TRBV7-8	TRBJ1-2	.	once	TGTGCCAGCAGCCCCCAGGGTAGCATCGACTATGGCTACACCTTC	CASSPQGSIDYGYTF
TRBV24-1	TRBJ2-1	.	.	TGTGCCACCAGTGATTTGCCCCTTGCAGGGGGGAATGAGCAGTTCTTC	CATSDLPLAGGNEQFF
TRBV7-8	TRBJ2-3	TRBD1	many	TGTGCCAGCAGCACTCGGACAGGGGGCACAGATACGCAGTATTTT	CASSTRTGGTDTQYF
TRBV4-3	TRBJ1-3	.	few	TGCGCCAGCAGCCAAGATCGATCGCCGGGGTGGGGCTCTGGAAACACCATATATTTT	CASSQDRSPGWGSGNTIYF
TRBV4-1	TRBJ2-7	.	.	TGCGCCAGCGCGCCGGGGCAGGGTTCCTACGAGCAGTACTTC	CASAPGQGSYEQYF
TRBV5-1	TRBJ1-1	.	.	TGCGCCAGCAGCTTGGGTTGGCTAGAGAACACTGAAGCTTTCTTT	CASSLGWLENTEAFF
TRBV10-3	TRBJ2-7	.	once	TGTGCCTCACATTCGACAGGAGGGATGGGTGACGAGCAGTACTTC	CASHSTGGMGDEQYF
TRBV7-3	TRBJ2-1	TRBD2	.	TGTGCCAGCAGTTTAGCGGGGGGGCAGAGTGAGCAGTTCTTC	CASSLAGGQSEQFF
TRBV7-9	TRBJ2-7	TRBD2	.	TGTGCCAGCAGCACCGGGTTCCTAGCGGGAGAAGAGCAGTACTTC	CASSTGFLAGEEQYF
TRBV3-1	TRBJ1-2	TRBD1	.	TGTGCCAGCAGCCAACCCGGACAGGGGAACTATGGCTACACCTTC	CASSQPGQGNYGYTF
TRBV29-1	TRBJ2-7	TRBD2	few	TGCAGCGTTGAGGGACTAGCGGGAGTTTACGAGCAGTACTTC	CSVEGLAGVYEQYF
TRBV27	TRBJ2-1	TRBD2	few	TGTGCCAGCAGAGAAGGGACTAGCGGCTACAATGAGCAGTTCTTC	CASREGTSGYNEQFF
TRBV5-6	TRBJ2-3	TRBD2	few	TGTGCCAGCAGCTTGGGACTAGCGGGGGCCGATACAGATACGCAGTATTTT	CASSLGLAGADTDTQYF
TRBV2	TRBJ2-3	.	.	TGTGCCAGCAGTTCTCCGGACTCGCTTAGCACAGATACGCAGTATTTT	CASSSPDSLSTDTQYF